The TCR beta chain under discussion was sequenced for a study of OX40 agonist ivuxolimab in advanced cancers. Study in general: Ivuxolimab, an agonist antibody against OX40 (CD134), was given to patients.

As to this clone: What it binds is not known.

Libraries were prepared by immunoSEQ multiplex PCR; TCRdb keeps only in-frame clonotypes and omits some of them. The table shows tens of thousands of clones, with about 93% occurring only once. Study-wide findings and caveats: Among expanded peripheral T cells, antigen specificity went undetermined. CD8+ T cells (on average) carried more expanded clones than CD4+ T cells.

Sequences were derived from CD4+ or CD8+ T cells sorted from blood, sampled in a trial of the OX40 agonist ivuxolimab. This clonotype originated in an adult with an advanced solid tumor such as melanoma, head and neck, liver or kidney cancer.

The CDR3 is CASSLWYRAITNEQFF. Here the CDR3 DNA reads TGTGCCAGCAGTTTATGGTACAGGGCTATAACCAATGAGCAGTTCTTC. The chain links TRBV27 to TRBJ2-1; the D gene is possibly TRBD1 (6 bases). The CDR3 sequence is 16 residues long. Per germline, CDR1 MNHEY and CDR2 SMNVEV (reference sequence). Trimming pared 1 base from V and 6 bases from J, leaving 16 bases between.